This T cell receptor (beta chain) is from a study of shared T cell receptors in the human thymus. The protocol was immunoSEQ multiplex PCR, while the TCRdb copy is restricted to in-frame clones and leaves out a portion. Counted here are about 730,000 clones, 80% to 90% occurring once; the ten biggest clones make up approximately 0.01%. Germline V lookup: CDR1 SGHTA, CDR2 FQGTGA. The V and J ends lost 1 base and 5 bases, in that order; junction bases with no gene match: 5. The CDR3 contains 15 residues. The data were also submitted as part of a second study, on human thymus T cells. That study reports: Thymic material originated from resections removed in the course of corrective heart surgery.

The chain uses TRBV7-3 and TRBJ2-1, with TRBD1 identical over 7 bases. This receptor was obtained from a girl under two years old with a congenital heart defect. Sequenced: thymocytes. The CDR3, as DNA: TGTGCCAGCAGCTTAAGGGGGACAGACCACAATGAGCAGTTCTTC. This codes for CASSLRGTDHNEQFF.